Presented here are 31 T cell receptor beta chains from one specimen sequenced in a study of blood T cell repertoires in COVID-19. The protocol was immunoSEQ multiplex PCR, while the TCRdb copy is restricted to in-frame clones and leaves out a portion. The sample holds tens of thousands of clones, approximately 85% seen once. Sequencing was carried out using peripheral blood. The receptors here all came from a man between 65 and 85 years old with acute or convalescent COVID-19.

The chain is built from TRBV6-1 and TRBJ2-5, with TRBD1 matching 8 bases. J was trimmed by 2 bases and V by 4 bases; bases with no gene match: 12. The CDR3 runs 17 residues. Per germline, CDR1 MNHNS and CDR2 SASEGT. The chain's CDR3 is CASSVAIQGAGQETQYF. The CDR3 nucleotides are TGTGCCAGCAGTGTAGCAATCCAGGGGGCGGGGCAAGAGACCCAGTACTTC.

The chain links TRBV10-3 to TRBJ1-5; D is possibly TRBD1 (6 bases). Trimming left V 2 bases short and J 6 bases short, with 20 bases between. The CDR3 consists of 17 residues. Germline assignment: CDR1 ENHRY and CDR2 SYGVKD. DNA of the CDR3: TGTGCCATCAGTGAGCACCAGGGGATTGAGGTTGGTCAGCCCCAGCATTTT. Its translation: CAISEHQGIEVGQPQHF.

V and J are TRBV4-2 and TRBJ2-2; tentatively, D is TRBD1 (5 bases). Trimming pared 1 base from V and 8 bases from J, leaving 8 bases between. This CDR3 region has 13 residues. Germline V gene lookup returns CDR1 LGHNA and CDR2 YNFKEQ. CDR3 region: CASSQAHRGELFF. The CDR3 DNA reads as TGTGCCAGCAGCCAAGCCCACAGGGGGGAGCTGTTTTTT.

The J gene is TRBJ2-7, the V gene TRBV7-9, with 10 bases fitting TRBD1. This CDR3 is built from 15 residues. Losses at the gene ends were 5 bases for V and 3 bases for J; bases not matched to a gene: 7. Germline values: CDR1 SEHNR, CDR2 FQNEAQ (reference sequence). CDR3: CASSLSRDRGYEQYF. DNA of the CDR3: TGTGCCAGCAGCCTTTCGCGGGACAGGGGCTACGAGCAGTACTTC.

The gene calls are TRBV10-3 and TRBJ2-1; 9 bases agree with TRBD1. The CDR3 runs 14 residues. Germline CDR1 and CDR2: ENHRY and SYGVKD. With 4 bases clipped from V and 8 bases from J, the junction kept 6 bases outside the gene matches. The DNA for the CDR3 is TGTGCCATCAGTGGGGACAGGGCTGAGGATGAGCAGTTCTTC. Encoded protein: CAISGDRAEDEQFF.

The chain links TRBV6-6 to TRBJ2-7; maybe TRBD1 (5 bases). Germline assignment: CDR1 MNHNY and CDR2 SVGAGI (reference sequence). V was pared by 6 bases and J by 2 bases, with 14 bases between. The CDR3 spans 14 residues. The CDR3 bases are TGTGCCAGCAGCCGCATAGGGGAAACCTACGAGCAGTACTTC. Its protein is CASSRIGETYEQYF.

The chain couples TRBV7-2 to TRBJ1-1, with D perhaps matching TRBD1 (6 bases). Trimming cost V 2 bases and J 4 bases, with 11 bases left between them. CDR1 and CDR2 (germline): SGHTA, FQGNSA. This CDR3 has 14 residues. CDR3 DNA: TGTGCCAGCAGCTTACGACAGGTGAGCACTGAAGCTTTCTTT. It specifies CASSLRQVSTEAFF.

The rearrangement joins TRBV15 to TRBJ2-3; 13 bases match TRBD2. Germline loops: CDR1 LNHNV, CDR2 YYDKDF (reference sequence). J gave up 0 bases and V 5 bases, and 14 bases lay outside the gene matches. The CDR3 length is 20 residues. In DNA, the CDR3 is TGTGCCACCAGCCGAGGACTCACTAGCGGGGGGGCCCTGAGCACAGATACGCAGTATTTT. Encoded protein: CATSRGLTSGGALSTDTQYF.

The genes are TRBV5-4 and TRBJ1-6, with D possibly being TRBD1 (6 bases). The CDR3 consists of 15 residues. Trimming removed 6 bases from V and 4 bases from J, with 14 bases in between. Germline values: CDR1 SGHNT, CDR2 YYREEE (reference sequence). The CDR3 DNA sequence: TGTGCCAGCAACTTCGGTGGACAGTATAATTCACCCCTCCACTTT. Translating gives CASNFGGQYNSPLHF. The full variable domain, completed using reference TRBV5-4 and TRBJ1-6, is ETGVTQSPTHLIKTRGQQVTLRCSSQSGHNTVSWYQQALGQGPQFIFQYYREEENGRGNFPPRFSGLQFPNYSSELNVNALELDDSALYLCASNFGGQYNSPLHFGNGTRLTVT.

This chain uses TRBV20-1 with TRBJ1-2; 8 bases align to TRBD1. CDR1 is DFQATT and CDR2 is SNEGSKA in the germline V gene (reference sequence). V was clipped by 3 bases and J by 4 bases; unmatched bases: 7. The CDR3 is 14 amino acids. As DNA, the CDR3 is TGCAGTGCTAGTCCGACAGGGGTGGCCTATGGCTACACCTTC. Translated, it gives CSASPTGVAYGYTF.

In DNA form, the CDR3 reads TGTGCCAGAAGCTTGGCCGAAGGAACTATTGAGGAGCAGTACTTC. Its translation: CARSLAEGTIEEQYF. The chain employs TRBV5-3 and TRBJ2-7; D ambiguous. TRBV5-3 is marked as an open reading frame, function uncertain. The length of the CDR3 is 15 residues. The V gene lost 0 bases and the J gene lost 7 bases, with 17 bases spanning the gap.

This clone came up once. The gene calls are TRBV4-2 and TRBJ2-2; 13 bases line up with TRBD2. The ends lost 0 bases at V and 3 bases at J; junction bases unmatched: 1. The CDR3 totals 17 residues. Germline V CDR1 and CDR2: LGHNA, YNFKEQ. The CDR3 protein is CASSQEGLAGDTGELFF. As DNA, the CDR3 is TGTGCCAGCAGCCAAGAAGGACTAGCGGGGGACACCGGGGAGCTGTTTTTT.

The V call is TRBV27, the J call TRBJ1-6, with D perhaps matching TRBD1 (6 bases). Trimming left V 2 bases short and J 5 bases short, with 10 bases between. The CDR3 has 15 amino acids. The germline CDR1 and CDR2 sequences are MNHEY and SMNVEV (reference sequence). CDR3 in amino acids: CASSLGQTNNSPLHF. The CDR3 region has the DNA TGTGCCAGCAGTTTAGGACAGACGAATAATTCACCCCTCCACTTT.

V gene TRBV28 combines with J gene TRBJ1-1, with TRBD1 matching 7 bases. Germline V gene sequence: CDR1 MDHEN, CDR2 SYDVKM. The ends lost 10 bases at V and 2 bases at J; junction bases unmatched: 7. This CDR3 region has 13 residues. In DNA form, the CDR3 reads TGTGCCATCTGCCGGGACAGTAACACTGAAGCTTTCTTT. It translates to CAICRDSNTEAFF.

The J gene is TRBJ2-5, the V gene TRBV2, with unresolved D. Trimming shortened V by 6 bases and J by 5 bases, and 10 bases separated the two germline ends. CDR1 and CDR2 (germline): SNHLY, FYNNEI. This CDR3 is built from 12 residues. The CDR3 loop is CASRRVQETQYF. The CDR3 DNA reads TGTGCCAGCAGACGGGTGCAGGAGACCCAGTACTTC.

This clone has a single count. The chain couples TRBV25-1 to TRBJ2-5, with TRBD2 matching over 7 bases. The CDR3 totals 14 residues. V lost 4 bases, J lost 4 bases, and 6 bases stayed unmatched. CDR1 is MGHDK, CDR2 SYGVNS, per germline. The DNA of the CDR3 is TGTGCCAGCAGTGGATTGCGCGGGGGAGAGACCCAGTACTTC. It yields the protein CASSGLRGGETQYF.

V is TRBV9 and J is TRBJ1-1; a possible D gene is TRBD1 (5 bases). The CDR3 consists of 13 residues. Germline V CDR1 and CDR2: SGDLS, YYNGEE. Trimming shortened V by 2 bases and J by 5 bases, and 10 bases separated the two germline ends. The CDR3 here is CASSVLAGTEAFF. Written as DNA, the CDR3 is TGTGCCAGCAGCGTGTTGGCAGGGACTGAAGCTTTCTTT.

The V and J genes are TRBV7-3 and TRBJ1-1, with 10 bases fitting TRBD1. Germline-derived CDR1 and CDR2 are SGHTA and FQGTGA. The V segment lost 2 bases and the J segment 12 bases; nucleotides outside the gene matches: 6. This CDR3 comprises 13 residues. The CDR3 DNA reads TGTGCCAGCAGCTTAGGAGGACAGGGGGAGACTTTCTTT. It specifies CASSLGGQGETFF.

Here the CDR3 reads CASSYPRGKTEAFF. The CDR3 coding sequence is TGTGCCAGCAGTTACCCCCGGGGGAAGACTGAAGCTTTCTTT. The chain uses TRBV6-2 or TRBV6-3 and TRBJ1-1; tentatively, D is TRBD1 (5 bases). The CDR3 has 14 amino acids. The V gene lost 2 bases and the J gene lost 5 bases, with 12 bases spanning the gap. Germline V gene data show CDR1 as MNHEY and CDR2 as SVGEGT.

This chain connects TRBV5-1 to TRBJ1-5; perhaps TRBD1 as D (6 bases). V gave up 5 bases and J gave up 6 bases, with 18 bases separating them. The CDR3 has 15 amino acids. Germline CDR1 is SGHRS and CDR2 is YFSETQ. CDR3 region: CASSLSGGEGQPQHF. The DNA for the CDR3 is TGCGCCAGCAGTCTTTCGGGGGGCGAGGGTCAGCCCCAGCATTTT.

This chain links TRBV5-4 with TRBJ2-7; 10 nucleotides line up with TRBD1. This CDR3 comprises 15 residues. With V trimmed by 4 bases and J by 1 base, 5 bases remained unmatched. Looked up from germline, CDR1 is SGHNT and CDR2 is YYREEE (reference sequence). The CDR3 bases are TGTGCCAGCAGCCCTCGACAGGGGGCTTCCTACGAGCAGTACTTC. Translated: CASSPRQGASYEQYF.

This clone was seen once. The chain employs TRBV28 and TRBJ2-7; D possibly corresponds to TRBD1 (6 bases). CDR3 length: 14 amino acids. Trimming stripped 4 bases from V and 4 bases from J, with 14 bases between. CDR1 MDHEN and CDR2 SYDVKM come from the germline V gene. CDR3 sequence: CASSSPDRRYEQYF. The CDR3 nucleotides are TGTGCCAGCAGTTCCCCCGACAGGAGGTACGAGCAGTACTTC. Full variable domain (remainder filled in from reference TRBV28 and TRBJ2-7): DVKVTQSSRYLVKRTGEKVFLECVQDMDHENMFWYRQDPGLGLRLIYFSYDVKMKEKGDIPEGYSVSREKKERFSLILESASTNQTSMYLCASSSPDRRYEQYFGPGTRLTVT.

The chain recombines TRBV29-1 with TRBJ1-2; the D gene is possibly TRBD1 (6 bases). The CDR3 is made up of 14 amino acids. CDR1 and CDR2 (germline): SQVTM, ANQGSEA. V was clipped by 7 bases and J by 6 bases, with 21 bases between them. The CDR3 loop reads CSAATGPWGNGYTF. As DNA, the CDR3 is TGCAGCGCTGCGACAGGTCCGTGGGGAAATGGCTACACCTTC.

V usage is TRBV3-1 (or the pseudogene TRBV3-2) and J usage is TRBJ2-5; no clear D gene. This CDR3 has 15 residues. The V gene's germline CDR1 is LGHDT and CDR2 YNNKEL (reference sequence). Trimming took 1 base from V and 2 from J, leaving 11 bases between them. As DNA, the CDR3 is TGTGCCAGCAGCCAAGGAGGATCAAAGCAAGAGACCCAGTACTTC. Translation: CASSQGGSKQETQYF.

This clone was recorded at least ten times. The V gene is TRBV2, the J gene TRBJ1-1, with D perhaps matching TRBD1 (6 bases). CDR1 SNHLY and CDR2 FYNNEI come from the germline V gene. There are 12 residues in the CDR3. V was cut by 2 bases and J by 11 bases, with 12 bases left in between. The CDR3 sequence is CASSENRARAFF. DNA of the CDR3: TGTGCCAGCAGTGAAAACAGGGCTCGGGCTTTCTTT.

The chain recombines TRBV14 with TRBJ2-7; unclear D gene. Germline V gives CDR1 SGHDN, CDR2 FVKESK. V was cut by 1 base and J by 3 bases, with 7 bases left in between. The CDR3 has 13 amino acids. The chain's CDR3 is CASSQVSRYEQYF. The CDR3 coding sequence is TGTGCCAGCAGCCAAGTATCCCGCTACGAGCAGTACTTC.

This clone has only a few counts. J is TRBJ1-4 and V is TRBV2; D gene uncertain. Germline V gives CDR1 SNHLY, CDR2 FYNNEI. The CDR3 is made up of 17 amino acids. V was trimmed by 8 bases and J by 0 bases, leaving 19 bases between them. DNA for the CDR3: TGTGCCAGCTGTCGACTTGAAATAAGGACAACTAATGAAAAACTGTTTTTT. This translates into CASCRLEIRTTNEKLFF.

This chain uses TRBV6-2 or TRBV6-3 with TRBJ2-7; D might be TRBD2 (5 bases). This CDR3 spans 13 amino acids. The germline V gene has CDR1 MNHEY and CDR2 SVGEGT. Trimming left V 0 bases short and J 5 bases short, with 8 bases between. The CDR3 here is CASSYSERNEQYF. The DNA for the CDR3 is TGTGCCAGCAGTTACTCTGAGCGGAACGAGCAGTACTTC.

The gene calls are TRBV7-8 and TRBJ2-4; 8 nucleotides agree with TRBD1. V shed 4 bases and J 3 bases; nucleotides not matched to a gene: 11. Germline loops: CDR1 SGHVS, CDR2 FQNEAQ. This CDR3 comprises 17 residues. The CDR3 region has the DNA TGTGCCAGCAGCTCGCACTGGACAGGGATGGGCAAAAACATTCAGTACTTC. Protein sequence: CASSSHWTGMGKNIQYF.

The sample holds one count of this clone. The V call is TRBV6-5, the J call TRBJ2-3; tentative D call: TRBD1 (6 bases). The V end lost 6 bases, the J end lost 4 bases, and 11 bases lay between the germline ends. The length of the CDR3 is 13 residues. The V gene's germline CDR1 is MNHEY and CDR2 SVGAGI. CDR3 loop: CASRKQGSDTQYF. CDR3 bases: TGTGCCAGCAGAAAGCAGGGGTCAGATACGCAGTATTTT.

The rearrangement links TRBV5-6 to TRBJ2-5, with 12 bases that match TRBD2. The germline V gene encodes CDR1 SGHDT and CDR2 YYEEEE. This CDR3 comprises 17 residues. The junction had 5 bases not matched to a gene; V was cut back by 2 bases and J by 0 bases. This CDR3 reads CASSFLGLAGYQETQYF. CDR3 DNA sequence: TGTGCCAGCAGCTTCCTAGGACTAGCGGGGTACCAAGAGACCCAGTACTTC.